These T cell receptor beta chains were read from a single sample in a study of human T cells and chemical hapten exposure. TCRdb analysed the RACE reads with MiXCR anew, one entry per CDR3 protein. The data hold around 300,000 distinct CDR3 sequences, with approximately 6.3% observed a single time. The sample was whole blood, taken in connection with sensitization to the hapten diphenylcyclopropenone (DPC). All receptors come from a woman younger than 35 with alopecia areata. Some clones in this sample may be carry-over from other donors' samples. Each CDR3 is given with its conserved first and last residue. The order of the fields is D gene, V gene, J gene, clone size, CDR3 protein, CDR3 DNA. A D gene is named only where the DNA matches it firmly. Size values are once, few and many counts, or a class for expanded clones, and some rows have none.

NA	TRBV6-6	TRBJ1-5	NA	CASTWYSNQPQHF	TGTGCCAGCACGTGGTATAGCAATCAGCCCCAGCATTTT
NA	TRBV27	TRBJ1-2	NA	CASSPLSLQSDYGYTF	TGTGCCAGCAGTCCCCTGTCCCTTCAATCCGACTATGGCTACACCTTC
TRBD2	TRBV20-1	TRBJ2-3	NA	CSARDREGFTDTQYF	TGCAGTGCTAGAGACAGGGAGGGGTTCACAGATACGCAGTATTTT
TRBD2	TRBV7-9	TRBJ2-5	many	CASSSVPAGYQETQYF	TGTGCCAGCAGCTCGGTGCCAGCGGGGTACCAAGAGACCCAGTACTTC
NA	TRBV5-1	TRBJ2-6	NA	CASSLQGSSGANVLTF	TGCGCCAGCAGCTTACAGGGAAGCTCTGGGGCCAACGTCCTGACTTTC
TRBD1	TRBV20-1	TRBJ1-2	NA	CSAPTGPGYGYTF	TGCAGTGCGCCGACAGGGCCTGGCTATGGCTACACCTTC
NA	TRBV20-1	TRBJ2-7	NA	CSARVGGDTYEQYF	TGCAGTGCCAGAGTGGGAGGGGACACCTACGAGCAGTACTTC
TRBD1	TRBV29-1	TRBJ1-2	few	CSAEQGAEGYTF	TGCAGCGCCGAACAGGGGGCGGAGGGCTACACCTTC
TRBD2	TRBV7-2	TRBJ2-1	few	CASSLTSGPSSYNEQFF	TGTGCCAGCAGCTTAACTAGCGGACCTAGCTCCTACAATGAGCAGTTCTTC
NA	TRBV6-2/TRBV6-3	TRBJ1-1	NA	CASSYVAANTEAFF	TGTGCCAGCAGTTACGTGGCAGCGAACACTGAAGCTTTCTTT
NA	TRBV27	TRBJ1-6	few	CASRITGNSPLHF	TGTGCCAGCAGAATAACGGGAAATTCACCCCTCCACTTT
TRBD1	TRBV2	TRBJ2-6	few	CASSDVTGGISGANVLTF	TGTGCCAGCAGTGACGTCACAGGGGGCATTTCTGGGGCCAACGTCCTGACTTTC
NA	TRBV4-3	TRBJ1-5	NA	CASSQDGAQPQHF	TGCGCCAGCAGCCAAGACGGGGCTCAGCCCCAGCATTTT
NA	TRBV6-5	TRBJ1-2	many	CASRTPQSVYGYTF	TGTGCCAGCAGAACCCCCCAAAGTGTCTATGGCTACACCTTC
NA	TRBV7-9	TRBJ1-1	few	CASSLGSTDEAFF	TGTGCCAGCAGCTTAGGTTCGACAGATGAAGCTTTCTTT
NA	TRBV28	TRBJ2-7	few	CASSTPGTGTYEQYF	TGTGCCAGCAGTACACCCGGGACGGGCACCTACGAGCAGTACTTC
TRBD1	TRBV12-3/TRBV12-4	TRBJ2-7	many	CASSSGQGLDEQYF	TGTGCCAGCAGTTCCGGACAGGGGCTGGACGAGCAGTACTTC
NA	TRBV6-5	TRBJ1-2	few	CATLRTATNYGYTF	TGTGCCACTCTCAGGACAGCCACTAACTATGGCTACACCTTC
NA	TRBV14	TRBJ2-3	few	CASSQFLSPTTDTQYF	TGTGCCAGCAGCCAATTTCTGAGCCCGACGACAGATACGCAGTATTTT
NA	TRBV6-5	TRBJ1-2	few	CASSYRSDRYGYTF	TGTGCCAGCAGTTACCGGTCCGACCGATATGGCTACACCTTC
TRBD1	TRBV15	TRBJ1-5	NA	CATSRDKAGGRPQHF	TGTGCCACCAGCAGAGATAAGGCAGGGGGCCGGCCCCAGCATTTT
NA	TRBV19	TRBJ1-5	NA	CASSTTQGKGNQPQHF	TGTGCCAGTAGTACGACACAGGGTAAGGGCAATCAGCCCCAGCATTTT
NA	TRBV20-1	TRBJ2-2	NA	CSARDSGTVTGELFF	TGCAGTGCTAGAGACAGCGGGACAGTTACCGGGGAGCTGTTTTTT
NA	TRBV9	TRBJ2-1	NA	CASAAGTYNEQFF	TGTGCTAGCGCCGCAGGAACCTACAATGAGCAGTTCTTC
NA	TRBV11-3	TRBJ2-3	NA	CASSLSGANTDTQYF	TGTGCCAGCAGCTTATCTGGGGCAAACACAGATACGCAGTATTTT
TRBD2	TRBV5-6	TRBJ2-7	NA	CASSLATSGGYYEQYF	TGTGCCAGCAGCTTGGCCACTAGCGGGGGGTACTACGAGCAGTACTTC
NA	TRBV18	TRBJ1-1	many	CASSPRGVNTEAFF	TGTGCCAGCTCACCACGGGGCGTGAACACTGAAGCTTTCTTT
NA	TRBV5-4	TRBJ1-2	few	CASSLEWQAANYGYTF	TGTGCCAGCAGCTTGGAATGGCAGGCCGCTAACTATGGCTACACCTTC
NA	TRBV4-1	TRBJ1-1	NA	CASSQDPARQTMGTEAFF	TGCGCCAGCAGCCAAGATCCCGCCCGACAGACGATGGGAACTGAAGCTTTCTTT
NA	TRBV25-1	TRBJ2-7	NA	CASSEEGNHYEQYF	TGTGCCAGCAGTGAAGAAGGGAATCACTACGAGCAGTACTTC
NA	TRBV4-2	TRBJ2-4	many	CASSPQRNIQYF	TGTGCCAGCAGCCCCCAGAGAAACATTCAGTACTTC
NA	TRBV28	TRBJ1-2	NA	CASSFPGDNYGYTF	TGTGCCAGCAGTTTTCCAGGGGACAACTATGGCTACACCTTC
NA	TRBV7-2	TRBJ1-2	NA	CASSLISGSVDGYTF	TGTGCCAGCAGCTTAATTTCGGGGTCTGTTGATGGCTACACCTTC
TRBD1	TRBV14	TRBJ1-1	NA	CASSLSTGGTEAFF	TGTGCCAGCAGCCTAAGCACAGGGGGCACTGAAGCTTTCTTT